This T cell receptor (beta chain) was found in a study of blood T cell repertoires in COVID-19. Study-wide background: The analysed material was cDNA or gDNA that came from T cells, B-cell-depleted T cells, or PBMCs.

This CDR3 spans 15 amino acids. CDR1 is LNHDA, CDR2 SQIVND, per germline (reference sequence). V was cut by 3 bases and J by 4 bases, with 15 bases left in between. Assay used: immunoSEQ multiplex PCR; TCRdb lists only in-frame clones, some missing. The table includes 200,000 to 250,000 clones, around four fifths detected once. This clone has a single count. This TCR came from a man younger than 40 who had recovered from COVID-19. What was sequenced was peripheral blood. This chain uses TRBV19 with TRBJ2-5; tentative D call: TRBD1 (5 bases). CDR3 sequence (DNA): TGTGCCAGTAGTATCCCCCAGGGCGGTGGAGAGACCCAGTACTTC. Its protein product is CASSIPQGGGETQYF.